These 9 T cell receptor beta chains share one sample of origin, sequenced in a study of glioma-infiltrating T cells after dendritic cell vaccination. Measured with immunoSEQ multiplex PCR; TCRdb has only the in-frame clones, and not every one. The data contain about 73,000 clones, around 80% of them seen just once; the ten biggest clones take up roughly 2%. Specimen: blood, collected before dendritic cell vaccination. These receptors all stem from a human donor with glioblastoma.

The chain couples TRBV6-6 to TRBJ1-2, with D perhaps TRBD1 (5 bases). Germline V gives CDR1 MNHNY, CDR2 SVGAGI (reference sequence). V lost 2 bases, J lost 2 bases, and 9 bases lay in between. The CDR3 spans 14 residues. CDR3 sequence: CASSYPGLNYGYTF. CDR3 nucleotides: TGTGCCAGCAGTTACCCAGGGCTAAACTATGGCTACACCTTC.

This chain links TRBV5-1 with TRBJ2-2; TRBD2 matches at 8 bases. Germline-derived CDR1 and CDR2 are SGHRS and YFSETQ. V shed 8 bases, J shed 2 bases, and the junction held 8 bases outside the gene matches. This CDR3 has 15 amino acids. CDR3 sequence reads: CASLPGLGNTGELFF. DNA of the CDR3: TGCGCCAGTCTTCCGGGACTAGGAAACACCGGGGAGCTGTTTTTT.

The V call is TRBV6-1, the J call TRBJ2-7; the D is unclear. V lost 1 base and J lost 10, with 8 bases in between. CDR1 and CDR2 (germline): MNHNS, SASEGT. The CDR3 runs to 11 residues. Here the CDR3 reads CASSEGRPQYF. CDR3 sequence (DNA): TGTGCCAGCAGTGAAGGGAGACCCCAGTACTTC.

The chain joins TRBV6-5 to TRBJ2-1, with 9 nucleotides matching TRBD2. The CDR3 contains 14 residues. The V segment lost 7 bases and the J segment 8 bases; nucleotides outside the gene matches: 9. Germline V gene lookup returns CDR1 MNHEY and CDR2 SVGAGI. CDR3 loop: CASKGLAGFDEQFF. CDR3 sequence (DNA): TGTGCCAGCAAGGGGCTAGCGGGGTTTGATGAGCAGTTCTTC.

The CDR3 reads CASSYSVGGSYEQYV. The CDR3 DNA reads as TGTGCCAGCAGTTACTCTGTGGGGGGATCCTACGAGCAGTACGTC. The chain couples TRBV6-5 to TRBJ2-7, with D maybe TRBD2 (6 bases). Germline V gives CDR1 MNHEY, CDR2 SVGAGI. The CDR3 length is 15 residues. Deletions cut 0 bases from V and 1 base from J, with 10 bases between.

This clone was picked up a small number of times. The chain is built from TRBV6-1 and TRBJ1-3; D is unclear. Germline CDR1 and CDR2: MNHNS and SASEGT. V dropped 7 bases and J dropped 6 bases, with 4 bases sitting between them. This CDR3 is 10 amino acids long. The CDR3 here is CASTSNTIYF. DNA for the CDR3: TGTGCCAGCACCTCAAACACCATATATTTT.

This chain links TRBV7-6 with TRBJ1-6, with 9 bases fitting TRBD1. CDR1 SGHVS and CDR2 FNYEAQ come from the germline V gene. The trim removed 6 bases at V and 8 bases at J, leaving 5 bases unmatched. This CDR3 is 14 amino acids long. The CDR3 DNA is TGTGCCAGCAGGGGGACAGGGCGCGATTCACCCCTCCACTTT. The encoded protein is CASRGTGRDSPLHF.

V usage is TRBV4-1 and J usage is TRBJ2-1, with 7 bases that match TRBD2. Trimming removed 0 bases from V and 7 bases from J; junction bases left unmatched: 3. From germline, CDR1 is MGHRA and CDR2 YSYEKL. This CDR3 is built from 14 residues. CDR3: CASSQEGRANEQFF. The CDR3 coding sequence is TGCGCCAGCAGCCAAGAGGGGAGGGCGAATGAGCAGTTCTTC.

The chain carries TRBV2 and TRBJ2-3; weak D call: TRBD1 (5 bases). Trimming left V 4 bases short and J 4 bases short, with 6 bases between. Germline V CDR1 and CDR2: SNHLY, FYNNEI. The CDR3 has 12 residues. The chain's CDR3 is CASSATADTQYF. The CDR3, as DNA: TGTGCCAGCAGTGCGACAGCAGATACGCAGTATTTT.